A single sample is the source of the 17 T cell receptor beta chains below, sequenced in a study of CD8+CD57+ T cells in acquired aplastic anemia. TCR beta VDJ combinations and CDR3 sequences were profiled from genomic DNA. Each CDR3 protein is one row after TCRdb ran MiXCR on the reads. The sample shows about 160,000 distinct CDR3 sequences, approximately 44% of them seen only once. The sample comprised sorted CD4+, CD8+, or CD8+CD57+ T cells (not recorded which) from PBMCs. Receptors were obtained from a human donor in good health.

The chain couples TRBV24-1 to TRBJ1-5; 7 bases fit TRBD1. The CDR3 loop spans 13 amino acids. The junction had 4 bases not matched to a gene; V was cut back by 7 bases and J by 5 bases. Germline-derived CDR1 and CDR2 are KGHDR and SFDVKD. The CDR3 region is CATRGQFHQPQHF. CDR3 nucleotide sequence: TGTGCCACCAGGGGACAGTTCCATCAGCCCCAGCATTTT.

The CDR3 DNA sequence: TGTGCCAGTAGTACCCCTTCGGGAGGGCCAGAGACCCAGTACTTC. This gives the protein CASSTPSGGPETQYF. The V and J genes are TRBV19 and TRBJ2-5, with 8 bases matching TRBD2. J lost 4 bases, V lost 4 bases, and 8 bases had no gene match. Looked up from germline, CDR1 is LNHDA and CDR2 is SQIVND (reference sequence). The CDR3 has 15 amino acids.

The chain couples TRBV7-9 to TRBJ1-6; D is unresolved. Trimming stripped 1 base from V and 6 bases from J, with 7 bases between. Germline loops: CDR1 SEHNR, CDR2 FQNEAQ (reference sequence). This CDR3 comprises 14 residues. In nucleotides, the CDR3 is TGTGCCAGCAGCTTAGAGCAGATTAATTCACCCCTCCACTTT. Translated: CASSLEQINSPLHF. The whole variable domain, filled in from reference TRBV7-9 and TRBJ1-6, reads DTGVSQNPRHKITKRGQNVTFRCDPISEHNRLYWYRQTLGQGPEFLTYFQNEAQLEKSRLLSDRFSAERPKGSFSTLEIQRTEQGDSAMYLCASSLEQINSPLHFGNGTRLTVT.

This clonotype showed up many times. The V gene is TRBV5-6, the J gene TRBJ2-1, with 8 positions matching TRBD1. Per the germline V gene, CDR1 is SGHDT and CDR2 is YYEEEE. With 4 bases clipped from V and 12 bases from J, the junction kept 9 bases outside the gene matches. The CDR3 length is 13 residues. The CDR3 DNA reads TGTGCCAGCAGCGTAGAGACAGGGGCCAGGCAGTTCTTC. It translates to CASSVETGARQFF.

Many counts were recorded for this clonotype. This chain connects TRBV27 to TRBJ2-7; 7 bases agree with TRBD1. Looked up from germline, CDR1 is MNHEY and CDR2 is SMNVEV (reference sequence). J was trimmed by 2 bases and V by 4 bases; bases with no gene match: 11. This CDR3 has 16 residues. CDR3 coding DNA: TGTGCCAGCAGTTCAGCCCTGGACAGGAGAGCCTACGAGCAGTACTTC. Amino acid sequence: CASSSALDRRAYEQYF.

The gene calls are TRBV16 and TRBJ2-7; possible D gene TRBD2, 5 bases. Trimming cost V 2 bases and J 2 bases, with 10 bases left between them. CDR3 length: 14 amino acids. Germline V gives CDR1 KGHSY, CDR2 FQNENV. The CDR3 is CASSQKPGTYEQYF. The CDR3 coding sequence is TGTGCCAGCAGCCAAAAGCCGGGGACCTACGAGCAGTACTTC. The full variable domain, rest sourced from reference TRBV16 and TRBJ2-7, is GEEVAQTPKHLVRGEGQKAKLYCAPIKGHSYVFWYQQVLKNEFKFLISFQNENVFDETGMPKERFSAKCLPNSPCSLEIQATKLEDSAVYFCASSQKPGTYEQYFGPGTRLTVT.

At least ten counts were recorded for this clonotype. CDR3 DNA: TGCAGTGCTAGCGGGACAGGGAATGAGCAGTTCTTC. Its translation: CSASGTGNEQFF. V is TRBV20-1 and J is TRBJ2-1; 9 positions match TRBD1. The V gene's germline CDR1 is DFQATT and CDR2 SNEGSKA (reference sequence). J lost 7 bases, V lost 3 bases, and 1 base had no gene match. The CDR3 loop spans 12 amino acids.

This clonotype occurred once. The chain combines TRBV2 with TRBJ2-1; 8 nucleotides line up with TRBD2. Trimming at V came to 3 bases and at J to 4 bases, leaving 5 bases not matched to a gene. CDR1 is SNHLY, CDR2 FYNNEI, per germline. The CDR3 covers 15 residues. The CDR3: CASSEVLAGYNEQFF. The CDR3 DNA reads as TGTGCCAGCAGTGAGGTCCTAGCGGGTTACAATGAGCAGTTCTTC.

This chain connects TRBV10-1 to TRBJ2-5, with 12 bases matching TRBD2. CDR3 size: 14 residues. Germline-derived CDR1 and CDR2 are WNHNN and SYGVQD (reference sequence). The V gene end was trimmed by 9 bases and the J gene end by 1 base; junction bases not matched to a gene: 3. In DNA, the CDR3 is TGCGCCAGGGAACTAGCGGGGGGCCAAGAGACCCAGTACTTC. It translates to CARELAGGQETQYF.

About this clonotype: A single base separates this from a much larger clone, so it may be a read error. In this CDR3 the conserved last residue, phenylalanine or tryptophan, is missing, so a read error is likely. The rearrangement links TRBV4-1 to TRBJ2-1; tentatively, D is TRBD1 or TRBD2 (5 bases each). The V and J ends lost 3 bases and 0 bases respectively, with 12 bases between them. Germline assignment: CDR1 MGHRA and CDR2 YSYEKL. The CDR3 runs to 16 residues. The CDR3 bases are TGCGCCAGCAGCCAGGTCGCAGGGAGCTCCTACAATGAGCAGTTCTCC. This sequence encodes CASSQVAGSSYNEQFS.

The chain uses TRBV12-3 or TRBV12-4 and TRBJ2-7; TRBD2 matches at 7 bases. V lost 4 bases and J lost 6; bases outside the gene matches: 3. The CDR3 spans 12 residues. The CDR3 DNA reads TGTGCCAGCAGTTGGGGGAGGGCCGAGCAGTACTTC. Protein sequence: CASSWGRAEQYF.

Points on this clonotype: Germline and junction disagree at one end, which may indicate a read error. J is TRBJ1-6 and V is TRBV2; maybe TRBD1 (5 bases). The CDR3 is made up of 14 amino acids. Germline-derived CDR1 and CDR2 are SNHLY and FYNNEI. The CDR3 DNA reads TGTGCCAGCATGGTCCGACAGCTTTATTCATCCCTCCACTTT. This translates into CASMVRQLYSSLHF.

This clonotype appeared a few times. A clone one base away is much larger, so this may be a read error. The CDR3 bases are TGTGCCGGTAGTTTTTCCCGCACTGAAGCTTTCTTT. This sequence encodes CAGSFSRTEAFF. The chain carries TRBV19 and TRBJ1-1, with no clear D. Germline V gene sequence: CDR1 LNHDA, CDR2 SQIVND (reference sequence). CDR3 length: 12 residues.

This clonotype was observed at least ten times. The chain is built from TRBV6-1 and TRBJ1-4; D ambiguous. Trimming left V 1 base short and J 8 bases short, with 8 bases between. This CDR3 region has 13 residues. Germline V gene lookup returns CDR1 MNHNS and CDR2 SASEGT. The CDR3 sequence is CASSEVLREKLFF. In DNA, the CDR3 is TGTGCCAGCAGTGAAGTTCTACGCGAAAAACTGTTTTTT.

V is TRBV2 and J is TRBJ1-3; D call uncertain. The CDR3 length is 12 residues. Deletions cut 8 bases from V and 4 bases from J, with 9 bases between. CDR1 and CDR2 (germline): SNHLY, FYNNEI. The CDR3 loop is CASGEKGNTIYF. CDR3 bases: TGTGCCAGCGGCGAGAAGGGAAACACCATATATTTT.

V is TRBV7-8 and J is TRBJ2-7; 13 bases match TRBD2. CDR1 and CDR2 (germline): SGHVS, FQNEAQ. There are 15 residues in the CDR3. V trimming: 5 bases; J trimming: 7 bases; junction bases outside the gene matches: 8. The CDR3 region is CASSPTSGGAGEQYF. DNA for the CDR3: TGTGCCAGCAGCCCCACTAGCGGGGGGGCCGGTGAGCAGTACTTC.

The rearrangement links TRBV13 to TRBJ1-1, with D uncertain. V was pared by 3 bases and J by 0 bases, with 8 bases between. Germline V gene data show CDR1 as PRHDT and CDR2 as FYEKMQ (reference sequence). The CDR3 length is 14 residues. CDR3 amino acids: CASSLGVMNTEAFF. The CDR3 DNA is TGTGCCAGCAGCTTGGGAGTCATGAACACTGAAGCTTTCTTT.